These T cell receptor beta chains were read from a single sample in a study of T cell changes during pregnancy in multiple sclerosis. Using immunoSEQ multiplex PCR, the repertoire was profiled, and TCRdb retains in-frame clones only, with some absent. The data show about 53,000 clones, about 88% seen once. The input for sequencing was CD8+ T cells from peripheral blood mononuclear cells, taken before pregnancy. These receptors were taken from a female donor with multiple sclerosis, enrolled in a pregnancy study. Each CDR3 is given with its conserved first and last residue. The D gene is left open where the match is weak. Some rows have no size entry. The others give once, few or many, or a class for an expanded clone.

CDR3 DNA: TGTGCCAGCCTGGGGGCAGGGGACACTGAAGCTTTCTTT; CDR3 protein: CASLGAGDTEAFF; V gene: TRBV2; clone size: once; J gene: TRBJ1-1; D gene: -; CDR3 length: 13
CDR3 DNA: TGTGCCAGCAGCTTTCGGGGGGCCTCCTACGAGCAGTACTTC; CDR3 protein: CASSFRGASYEQYF; V gene: TRBV14; clone size: -; J gene: TRBJ2-7; D gene: -; CDR3 length: 14
CDR3 DNA: TGTGCCAGCAGCGTCCTAGACAGGGCTATCTATGGCTACACCTTC; CDR3 protein: CASSVLDRAIYGYTF; V gene: TRBV9; clone size: -; J gene: TRBJ1-2; D gene: TRBD1; CDR3 length: 15
CDR3 DNA: TGTGCCAGCAGCGGAGCTGAAGCTTTCTTT; CDR3 protein: CASSGAEAFF; V gene: TRBV2; clone size: -; J gene: TRBJ1-1; D gene: -; CDR3 length: 10
CDR3 DNA: TGTGCCAGCAGCACCCAGGGTCAGCCCCAGCATTTT; CDR3 protein: CASSTQGQPQHF; V gene: TRBV7-9; clone size: -; J gene: TRBJ1-5; D gene: -; CDR3 length: 12
CDR3 DNA: TGTGCCAGCAGTGGACAGGCCTATGGCTACACCTTC; CDR3 protein: CASSGQAYGYTF; V gene: TRBV2; clone size: -; J gene: TRBJ1-2; D gene: -; CDR3 length: 12
CDR3 DNA: TGTGCCAGCGGGATAATGGGGGGGAGCTCCTACGAGCAGTACTTC; CDR3 protein: CASGIMGGSSYEQYF; V gene: TRBV7-3; clone size: once; J gene: TRBJ2-7; D gene: TRBD2; CDR3 length: 15
CDR3 DNA: TGTGCCAGTAGGGACAGGGGGCCTCAGCCCCAGCATTTT; CDR3 protein: CASRDRGPQPQHF; V gene: TRBV19; clone size: -; J gene: TRBJ1-5; D gene: TRBD1; CDR3 length: 13
CDR3 DNA: TGTGCCAGCAGCCATTCCGGGACAGGGTTCGGGGAGCTGTTTTTT; CDR3 protein: CASSHSGTGFGELFF; V gene: TRBV13; clone size: -; J gene: TRBJ2-2; D gene: TRBD1; CDR3 length: 15
CDR3 DNA: TGTGCCAGCAGCCCAGGAATACAACATCAGCCCCAGCATTTT; CDR3 protein: CASSPGIQHQPQHF; V gene: TRBV6-6; clone size: once; J gene: TRBJ1-5; D gene: -; CDR3 length: 14
CDR3 DNA: TGTGCCAGCAGTGAAGAGGCGGGTACAGCTAACTATGGCTACACCTTC; CDR3 protein: CASSEEAGTANYGYTF; V gene: TRBV6-1; clone size: -; J gene: TRBJ1-2; D gene: -; CDR3 length: 16
CDR3 DNA: TGTGCTAGTGGTTTTCCCGGGTCCGACGAGCAGTACTTC; CDR3 protein: CASGFPGSDEQYF; V gene: TRBV12-5; clone size: -; J gene: TRBJ2-7; D gene: -; CDR3 length: 13
CDR3 DNA: TGTGCCAGCAGCTTACGTACGGGGGGCCCAACTGACATTCAGTACTTC; CDR3 protein: CASSLRTGGPTDIQYF; V gene: TRBV7-8; clone size: -; J gene: TRBJ2-4; D gene: -; CDR3 length: 16
CDR3 DNA: TGCGCCAGCAGAAGGACAGGGGGCACTGAAGCTTTCTTT; CDR3 protein: CASRRTGGTEAFF; V gene: TRBV10-1; clone size: -; J gene: TRBJ1-1; D gene: TRBD1; CDR3 length: 13
CDR3 DNA: TGCAGCGTTTCCGGGACTAGCGGTTACAATGAGCAGTTCTTC; CDR3 protein: CSVSGTSGYNEQFF; V gene: TRBV29-1; clone size: -; J gene: TRBJ2-1; D gene: TRBD2; CDR3 length: 14
CDR3 DNA: TGTGCCAGCAGTTTCTTTGCGGTTCCCTCAGATACGCAGTATTTT; CDR3 protein: CASSFFAVPSDTQYF; V gene: TRBV6-5; clone size: -; J gene: TRBJ2-3; D gene: -; CDR3 length: 15
CDR3 DNA: TGTGCCAGCAGCCCCCCACGAGCGGGAGGGTACAATGAGCAGTTCTTC; CDR3 protein: CASSPPRAGGYNEQFF; V gene: TRBV7-2; clone size: once; J gene: TRBJ2-1; D gene: TRBD2; CDR3 length: 16
CDR3 DNA: TGTGCCAGCAGGACCCAGGGGGCCCCTCTCAATACGCAGTATTTT; CDR3 protein: CASRTQGAPLNTQYF; V gene: TRBV6-5; clone size: -; J gene: TRBJ2-3; D gene: TRBD1; CDR3 length: 15
CDR3 DNA: TGTGCCAGCAGCTTTGGGGGTCGACAGGCCCGGGACACTGAAGCTTTCTTT; CDR3 protein: CASSFGGRQARDTEAFF; V gene: TRBV7-9; clone size: -; J gene: TRBJ1-1; D gene: -; CDR3 length: 17
CDR3 DNA: TGTGCCAGCAGCTCGACGTCGGGCGGGGAATGCTACGAGCAGTACTTC; CDR3 protein: CASSSTSGGECYEQYF; V gene: TRBV7-4; clone size: -; J gene: TRBJ2-7; D gene: -; CDR3 length: 16
CDR3 DNA: TGTGCCATCCCCGGGGTTTCTGGAAACACCATATATTTT; CDR3 protein: CAIPGVSGNTIYF; V gene: TRBV10-3; clone size: -; J gene: TRBJ1-3; D gene: -; CDR3 length: 13
CDR3 DNA: TGTGCCAGCAGCCCCGAAAGGGTCGACAGGGCAAAGTACTATGGCTACACCTTC; CDR3 protein: CASSPERVDRAKYYGYTF; V gene: TRBV7-9; clone size: -; J gene: TRBJ1-2; D gene: TRBD1; CDR3 length: 18